This T cell receptor beta chain appears in the sequencing data of a study of cytomegalovirus exposure and HLA in healthy donors. Overall study findings and caveats: Immune exposure data for these donors was limited to CMV serostatus. Earlier results showed most TCR beta V segments being productive about 87% or about 30% of the time. A later analysis linked around 15,000 TCR beta sequences to HLA alleles at 0.05 false discovery rate. Later analysis identified several of the most significant clusters that appeared linked to common viral pathogens.

A multiplex PCR was run with 60 Vbeta primers and 13 Jbeta primers. Repertoires were generated with immunoSEQ multiplex PCR, while TCRdb's copy carries only in-frame clones and drops some. The repertoire holds around 190,000 clones, with about 9.4% as singletons. Trimming pared 2 bases from V and 8 bases from J, leaving 24 bases between. The germline V gene has CDR1 LGHNA and CDR2 YNFKEQ. The CDR3 has 18 amino acids. This clone was counted a few times. Its antigen is currently unknown. The source of this sequence is a woman in her twenties or thirties in good health and CMV-seropositive. The sequenced material came from PBMCs. The V gene is TRBV4-2, the J gene TRBJ1-4; a weak D match, TRBD1 (5 bases). The DNA of the CDR3 is TGTGCCAGCAGCCAATGGTTCCGGGCGGGGGAGGTCGGCGAAAAACTGTTTTTT. As protein: CASSQWFRAGEVGEKLFF.